Presented here are 11 T cell receptor beta chains from one specimen sequenced in a study of blood T cell repertoires in COVID-19. Generated by immunoSEQ multiplex PCR, the TCRdb table keeps only in-frame clones and is missing some. The data show under 45,000 clones, about 82% seen once. Sequenced material: peripheral blood. The receptors shown here come from a man in his forties or fifties with active COVID-19.

This chain connects TRBV2 to TRBJ1-2; possibly TRBD1 for D (6 bases). CDR1 is SNHLY and CDR2 is FYNNEI in the germline V gene. The CDR3 sequence is 15 residues long. V was clipped by 7 bases and J by 8 bases, with 23 bases between them. CDR3 in DNA: TGTGCCAGCACTCAGGGTCGCAGGGGTATGGAGGGCTACACCTTC. Protein sequence: CASTQGRRGMEGYTF. Drawing the rest from reference TRBV2 and TRBJ1-2, the complete variable domain is EPEVTQTPSHQVTQMGQEVILRCVPISNHLYFYWYRQILGQKVEFLVSFYNNEISEKSEIFDDQFSVERPDGSNFTLKIRSTKLEDSAMYFCASTQGRRGMEGYTFGSGTRLTVV.

The rearrangement links TRBV21-1 to TRBJ2-2; the table assigns TRBD2, which was not confirmed against the DNA. TRBV21-1 corresponds to a pseudogene. CDR3 length equals 19 residues. In DNA form, the CDR3 reads TGTGCCAGCATAACCCCACTAGCGGGGGGTCCTCCGCCCACCGGGGAGCTGTTTTTT. Amino acids: CASITPLAGGPPPTGELFF.

The chain couples TRBV19 to TRBJ2-5; D perhaps matches TRBD1 (6 bases). V lost 5 bases and J lost 4, with 8 bases in between. The CDR3 is 12 amino acids. Germline V lookup: CDR1 LNHDA, CDR2 SQIVND (reference sequence). The CDR3 DNA sequence: TGTGCCAGTAGTCAGGGGACAGAGACCCAGTACTTC. It codes for CASSQGTETQYF.

The CDR3 DNA sequence: TGTGCCAGCAGTTACCACGGACAGGGGGATCGAGAGACCCAGTACTTC. Translated, it gives CASSYHGQGDRETQYF. The chain carries TRBV6-2 or TRBV6-3 and TRBJ2-5; 10 bases fit TRBD1. The CDR3 is 16 residues long. J lost 4 bases, V lost 2 bases, and 7 bases had no gene match. The germline V gene has CDR1 MNHEY and CDR2 SVGEGT.

The rearrangement joins TRBV7-2 to TRBJ2-7, with 10 bases lining up with TRBD2. The CDR3 length is 17 residues. Germline V CDR1 and CDR2: SGHTA, FQGNSA. J gave up 4 bases and V 5 bases, and 14 bases lay outside the gene matches. CDR3 DNA sequence: TGTGCCAGCAGCGTAGTCCCTAGCGGGGGATCCAAATACGAGCAGTACTTC. Amino acids: CASSVVPSGGSKYEQYF.

This chain uses TRBV6-5 with TRBJ2-5; TRBD1 might be the D (6 bases). The length of the CDR3 is 12 residues. V was clipped by 9 bases and J by 3 bases, with 11 bases between them. Germline-derived CDR1 and CDR2 are MNHEY and SVGAGI. The CDR3 is CARTGYEETQYF. The CDR3 DNA sequence: TGTGCCAGGACAGGATACGAAGAGACCCAGTACTTC.

This chain joins TRBV14 and TRBJ1-2; 7 nucleotides match TRBD1. V lost 4 bases, J lost 5 bases, and 4 bases stayed unmatched. CDR1 SGHDN and CDR2 FVKESK come from the germline V gene. The CDR3 has 13 amino acids. Here the CDR3 DNA reads TGTGCCAGCAGCCGGGACAGTGGATATGGCTACACCTTC. Amino acid sequence: CASSRDSGYGYTF.

The chain carries TRBV9 and TRBJ2-2; the D gene is possibly TRBD1 (5 bases). CDR1 and CDR2 (germline): SGDLS, YYNGEE. Trimming removed 3 bases from V and 1 base from J, with 7 bases in between. CDR3 size: 14 residues. CDR3 in amino acids: CASSGGMNTGELFF. The CDR3 DNA is TGTGCCAGCAGCGGGGGCATGAACACCGGGGAGCTGTTTTTT.

A single count supports this clone. The chain uses TRBV28 and TRBJ1-4, with D tentatively TRBD1 (5 bases). With 3 bases removed from V and 0 bases from J, the gap between germline ends came to 8 bases. The CDR3 has 15 amino acids. The germline gives CDR1 MDHEN, CDR2 SYDVKM. CDR3 sequence: CASSFRGATNEKLFF. CDR3 nucleotide sequence: TGTGCCAGCAGTTTCCGGGGGGCAACTAATGAAAAACTGTTTTTT.

The chain uses TRBV29-1 and TRBJ2-7; D may be TRBD2 (5 bases). This CDR3 spans 11 amino acids. Germline V lookup: CDR1 SQVTM, CDR2 ANQGSEA. V was trimmed by 6 bases and J by 3 bases, leaving 9 bases between them. CDR3 loop: CSVELDYEQYF. In nucleotides, the CDR3 is TGCAGCGTCGAACTAGACTACGAGCAGTACTTC.

This rearrangement joins TRBV5-1 to TRBJ2-3, with 7 nucleotides matching TRBD1. This CDR3 spans 14 amino acids. Germline-derived CDR1 and CDR2 are SGHRS and YFSETQ. V lost 1 base to trimming and J lost 2 bases; unmatched junction nucleotides: 1. The CDR3 DNA reads as TGCGCCAGCAGCTTGACAGGGGCCACAGATACGCAGTATTTT. Translated, it gives CASSLTGATDTQYF.